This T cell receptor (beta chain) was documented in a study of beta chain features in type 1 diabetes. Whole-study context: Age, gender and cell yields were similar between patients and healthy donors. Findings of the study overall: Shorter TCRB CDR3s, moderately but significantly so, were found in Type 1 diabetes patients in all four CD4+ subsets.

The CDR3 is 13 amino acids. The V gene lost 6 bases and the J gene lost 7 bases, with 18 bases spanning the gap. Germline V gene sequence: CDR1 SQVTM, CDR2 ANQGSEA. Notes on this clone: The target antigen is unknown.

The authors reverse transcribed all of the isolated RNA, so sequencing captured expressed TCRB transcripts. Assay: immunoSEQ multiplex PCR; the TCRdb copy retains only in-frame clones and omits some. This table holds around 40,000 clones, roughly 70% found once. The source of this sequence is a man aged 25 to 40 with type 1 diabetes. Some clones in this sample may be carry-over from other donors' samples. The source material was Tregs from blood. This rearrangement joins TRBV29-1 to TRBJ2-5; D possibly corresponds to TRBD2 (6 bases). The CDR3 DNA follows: TGCAGCGTGAAAGGGCAGCCCGGGGGGACCCAGTACTTC. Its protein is CSVKGQPGGTQYF.